Below, 3 T cell receptor beta chains from the same sample are listed, as sequenced in a study of CD8 T cells in ankylosing spondylitis. Study outcomes and limitations: Made up of eight or nine highly homologous variants, a TCR beta motif appeared characteristic of ankylosing spondylitis blood.

Their recognized antigens are unknown. TCRdb re-called the 5' RACE reads with MiXCR, one entry per CDR3 protein. The sample comprises fewer than 500,000 distinct CDR3 sequences, 20% to 25% of which are singletons, and around 17% rests with the top ten. The material sequenced was blood, either unsorted or a sorted T cell fraction (not recorded which). The receptors were sampled from a male donor with ankylosing spondylitis.

This clonotype appeared a few times. The chain combines TRBV12-3 or TRBV12-4 with TRBJ2-6; D not resolved. V was shortened by 5 bases and J by 0 bases, with 2 bases between the two germline ends. CDR3 size: 13 residues. The CDR3: CASSASGANVLTF. CDR3 in DNA: TGTGCCAGCAGTGCCTCTGGGGCCAACGTCCTGACTTTC.

The J gene is TRBJ2-6, the V gene TRBV30; D is ambiguous. Trimming stripped 4 bases from V and 0 bases from J, with 13 bases between. From germline, CDR1 is GTSNPN and CDR2 SVGIG (reference sequence). This CDR3 region has 16 residues. The CDR3 is CAWIQPPASGANVLTF. The CDR3 nucleotides are TGTGCCTGGATTCAACCCCCGGCCTCTGGGGCCAACGTCCTGACTTTC.

This rearrangement joins TRBV29-1 to TRBJ2-1; 11 nucleotides line up with TRBD1. Unmatched junction bases numbered 4, after V lost 8 bases and J lost 10 bases. The CDR3 consists of 11 residues. CDR1 and CDR2 from the germline V gene are SQVTM and ANQGSEA. CDR3 in amino acids: CSPGQGGEQFF. For the CDR3, the DNA is TGCAGCCCGGGACAGGGGGGCGAGCAGTTCTTC.